This T cell receptor (beta chain) is from a study of cytomegalovirus exposure and HLA in healthy donors. Study-level background: There were approximately 400 genotyped donors. Of these, roughly 84% fell in the genetic ancestry cluster associated with self-reported Caucasian donors.

As to this clone: Its antigen is as yet unknown.

This PCR relied on a set of 60 Vbeta primers and 13 Jbeta primers. Measured with immunoSEQ multiplex PCR; TCRdb has only the in-frame clones, and not every one. The sample has hundreds of thousands of clones, around 89% seen once; the top ten hold roughly 1%. CDR1 and CDR2 (germline): LNHDA, SQIVND (reference sequence). The trim removed 0 bases at V and 12 bases at J, leaving 6 bases unmatched. The CDR3 is made up of 14 amino acids. General study findings and limits: The study reported that TCR beta sequences accurately predicted HLA-A and HLA-B alleles in most subjects.

Sequencing input: PBMCs. This rearrangement joins TRBV19 to TRBJ2-1; the match to TRBD1 covers 9 bases. This clonotype was obtained from a woman under 30 in good health and CMV-seronegative. The CDR3 DNA reads TGTGCCAGTAGTATAGATCACAGGGGGCTGGCGCAGTTCTTC. Protein product: CASSIDHRGLAQFF. Based on the CDR3 plus reference TRBV19 and TRBJ2-1, the full variable domain is DGGITQSPKYLFRKEGQNVTLSCEQNLNHDAMYWYRQDPGQGLRLIYYSQIVNDFQKGDIAEGYSVSREKKESFPLTVTSAQKNPTAFYLCASSIDHRGLAQFFGPGTRLTVL.